Listed here are 4 T cell receptor beta chains from one sample, sequenced in a study of blood T cell repertoires in COVID-19 (TCRdb year 2020). The receptor library was made with the immunoSEQ multiplex PCR assay. TCRdb re-hosts the immuneACCESS table, in-frame sequences only. Its copies lack some clones; in the studies checked, an unresolved V gene accounts for under half of them, and the cause for the rest is not known. Here the sample has about 75,000 clones; 80% to 90% occur a single time. The ten largest clones capture 5% to 6.5% of the sample. Sequencing used peripheral blood. These TCRs come from a woman aged 50 to 60 with acute or convalescent COVID-19.

This clone showed up just a few times. V and J are TRBV2 and TRBJ1-1; D is perhaps TRBD1 (5 bases). This CDR3 comprises 14 residues. CDR1 is SNHLY and CDR2 is FYNNEI in the germline V gene. Between the trimmed V and J ends, which lost 7 bases and 1 base, there was a span of 13 bases. CDR3 nucleotide sequence: TGTGCCAGCATCACGGACACCGGGAACACTGAAGCTTTCTTT. Translating gives CASITDTGNTEAFF.

The chain employs TRBV4-1 and TRBJ1-6; D may be TRBD1 (5 bases). The CDR3 has 17 residues. The germline V and J ends were trimmed by 0 bases and 4 bases, with 13 bases remaining between them. The V gene's germline CDR1 is MGHRA and CDR2 YSYEKL. CDR3: CASSQEGGKGYNSPLHF. CDR3 in DNA: TGCGCCAGCAGCCAAGAAGGCGGCAAGGGGTATAATTCACCCCTCCACTTT.

J is TRBJ2-7 and V is TRBV28, with no clear D. Trimming left V 5 bases short and J 9 bases short, with 14 bases between. This CDR3 is built from 12 residues. CDR1 is MDHEN and CDR2 is SYDVKM in the germline V gene. CDR3 in amino acids: CASSTSRLRQYF. The CDR3 DNA is TGTGCCAGCAGTACGAGCCGACTCAGGCAGTACTTC.

The rearrangement links TRBV29-1 to TRBJ1-1; 10 nucleotides line up with TRBD1. Germline V CDR1 and CDR2: SQVTM, ANQGSEA. The CDR3 covers 13 residues. V was pared by 2 bases and J by 10 bases, with 7 bases of the junction left unmatched. Written as DNA, the CDR3 is TGCAGCGTTGAAAGGGGACAGGGGCCACCAGCTTTCTTT. Translation gives CSVERGQGPPAFF.